This T cell receptor (beta chain) was captured in a study of blood T cell repertoires in COVID-19. Per the authors' pipeline: From reference gene primer amplification, estimates of nucleated cell counts were derived. TCRdb's table, derived via immunoSEQ multiplex PCR, lists solely in-frame clones and lacks some. V, J and clone size reflect that table, while D and trimming were determined from the DNA. The table has under 300,000 clones, around 90% seen once; the top ten hold more than 6%. The sequencing sample was made of peripheral blood. This sequence originates from a man between 60 and 75 years old who had recovered from COVID-19.

The CDR3 loop reads CASSIRQGYDYGYTF. As DNA, the CDR3 is TGTGCCAGCAGCATTAGACAGGGATATGACTATGGCTACACCTTC. V gene TRBV7-2 combines with J gene TRBJ1-2; 7 bases map to TRBD1. J was trimmed by 3 bases and V by 5 bases; bases with no gene match: 9. In germline, CDR1 is SGHTA, CDR2 FQGNSA. This CDR3 has 15 amino acids.